Listed here is a single TCR beta chain. Its antigen is unidentified. The CDR3 has 15 residues. V lost 2 bases to trimming and J lost 3 bases; unmatched junction nucleotides: 3. CDR1 and CDR2 (germline): SEHNR, FQNEAQ (reference sequence). This sample was taken from a study of radiotherapy plus CTLA-4 blockade in lung cancer. Study-level information: Around 19% of patients responded objectively, and approximately 33% achieved disease control. Study observations and caveats: Reportedly, early blood T cell clone dynamics best predicted response, with interferon-beta. After treatment with radiotherapy plus ipilimumab, TCR clones that came from the tumor expanded in blood.

Chemo-refractory metastatic non-small-cell lung cancer patients underwent focal radiation alongside CTLA-4 blockade with ipilimumab. Clones were sequenced by immunoSEQ multiplex PCR, and TCRdb holds only the in-frame ones, with some missing. The repertoire holds some 60,000 clones, with less than 80% as singletons. This material consisted of peripheral blood, taken from a patient treated with radiotherapy plus ipilimumab. The gene calls are TRBV7-9 and TRBJ2-5, with TRBD2 matching 10 bases. This TCR came from a human donor with non-small cell lung cancer who had a complete response to radiotherapy plus ipilimumab. The CDR3, as DNA: TGTGCCAGCAGCTTATGGCTAGCGGGGGAAGAGACCCAGTACTTC. Its protein product is CASSLWLAGEETQYF.